Shown below are 10 T cell receptor beta chains from a single sample sequenced in a study of cytomegalovirus exposure and HLA in healthy donors. 60 Vbeta and 13 Jbeta primers were used in PCR. TCRdb's copy holds only in-frame clones and misses some; the assay was immunoSEQ multiplex PCR. The sample shows over 85,000 clones, about three quarters of them seen only once. Sequenced material: PBMCs. These receptors all come from a woman aged 60-75 years in good health and CMV-seropositive.

The chain links TRBV7-3 to TRBJ2-5, with TRBD2 as a possible D gene (5 bases). Near its end, the DNA agrees better with TRBJ2-7, so the J call may be wrong. Germline values: CDR1 SGHTA, CDR2 FQGTGA. This CDR3 has 14 residues. Here the CDR3 DNA reads TGTGCCAGCAGCCTCGGACTCAGCTCCTACGAGCAGTACTTC. Translating it yields CASSLGLSSYEQYF.

J is TRBJ1-1 and V is TRBV6-1; D not resolved. V gave up 4 bases and J gave up 0 bases, with 15 bases separating them. The CDR3 totals 16 residues. The germline V gene has CDR1 MNHNS and CDR2 SASEGT. In nucleotides, the CDR3 is TGTGCCAGCAGTGCCCCACTGGGGAGGTTGAACACTGAAGCTTTCTTT. Translation gives CASSAPLGRLNTEAFF.

The J gene is TRBJ1-5, the V gene TRBV6-1, with D hard to call. The CDR3 extends over 15 amino acids. V was shortened by 6 bases and J by 0 bases, with 12 bases between the two germline ends. The germline gives CDR1 MNHNS, CDR2 SASEGT. DNA of the CDR3: TGTGCCAGCAGCAGTTCATACGATAGCAATCAGCCCCAGCATTTT. Amino acid sequence: CASSSSYDSNQPQHF.

This chain joins TRBV6-5 and TRBJ2-7, with 8 bases matching TRBD2. V gave up 7 bases and J gave up 3 bases; unmatched junction bases: 8. This CDR3 spans 14 amino acids. CDR1 and CDR2 from the germline V gene are MNHEY and SVGAGI. CDR3 sequence reads: CASNREGGGYEQYF. The CDR3 region has the DNA TGTGCCAGCAACCGGGAGGGGGGGGGCTACGAGCAGTACTTC.

This clone has more than one count but fewer than ten. The V gene is TRBV6-5, the J gene TRBJ1-2; 9 positions agree with TRBD1. V lost 6 bases and J lost 3; bases outside the gene matches: 2. This CDR3 spans 13 amino acids. Germline V gene lookup returns CDR1 MNHEY and CDR2 SVGAGI. The chain's CDR3 is CASSWTGDYGYTF. The CDR3 region has the DNA TGTGCCAGCAGCTGGACAGGGGACTATGGCTACACCTTC.

The chain couples TRBV6-1 to TRBJ2-3; a possible D gene is TRBD2 (5 bases). The germline V gene encodes CDR1 MNHNS and CDR2 SASEGT. The CDR3 consists of 12 residues. Trimming stripped 4 bases from V and 6 bases from J, with 8 bases between. The CDR3 reads CASSGLADTQYF. CDR3 nucleotides: TGTGCCAGCAGTGGGCTAGCCGATACGCAGTATTTT.

CDR3 in amino acids: CASSPKLGGEQYF. In nucleotides, the CDR3 is TGTGCCAGCAGCCCCAAATTGGGGGGCGAGCAGTACTTC. The rearrangement links TRBV11-2 to TRBJ2-7, with a tentative D call TRBD2 (6 bases). Germline CDR1 reads SGHAT; CDR2 reads FQNNGV. Trimming took 5 bases from V and 6 from J, leaving 14 bases between them. The CDR3 is made up of 13 amino acids.

The chain couples TRBV10-3 to TRBJ1-3, with D possibly TRBD1 on 5 matching bases. Trimming stripped 0 bases from V and 9 bases from J, with 15 bases between. This CDR3 spans 15 amino acids. Germline lookup yields CDR1 ENHRY and CDR2 SYGVKD. CDR3 coding DNA: TGTGCCATCAGTGAGTCGCCAGGACGCGGGGGCACCATATATTTT. Protein: CAISESPGRGGTIYF.

This clone has a handful of counts. The chain recombines TRBV29-1 with TRBJ2-7, with 10 positions matching TRBD2. The CDR3 length is 14 residues. CDR1 is SQVTM and CDR2 is ANQGSEA in the germline V gene. V lost 5 bases, J lost 4 bases, and 8 bases stayed unmatched. CDR3 in amino acids: CSVLGLAEKYEQYF. As DNA, the CDR3 is TGCAGCGTTCTCGGACTAGCGGAAAAGTACGAGCAGTACTTC.

The chain has TRBV13 and TRBJ2-5; the match to TRBD1 covers 10 bases. The J call could be wrong; TRBJ2-7 is a better fit for the DNA end. Germline values: CDR1 PRHDT, CDR2 FYEKMQ (reference sequence). This CDR3 has 14 amino acids. CDR3 in amino acids: CASSPVDRGNEQYF. Written as DNA, the CDR3 is TGTGCCAGCAGCCCCGTGGACAGGGGGAACGAGCAGTACTTC.